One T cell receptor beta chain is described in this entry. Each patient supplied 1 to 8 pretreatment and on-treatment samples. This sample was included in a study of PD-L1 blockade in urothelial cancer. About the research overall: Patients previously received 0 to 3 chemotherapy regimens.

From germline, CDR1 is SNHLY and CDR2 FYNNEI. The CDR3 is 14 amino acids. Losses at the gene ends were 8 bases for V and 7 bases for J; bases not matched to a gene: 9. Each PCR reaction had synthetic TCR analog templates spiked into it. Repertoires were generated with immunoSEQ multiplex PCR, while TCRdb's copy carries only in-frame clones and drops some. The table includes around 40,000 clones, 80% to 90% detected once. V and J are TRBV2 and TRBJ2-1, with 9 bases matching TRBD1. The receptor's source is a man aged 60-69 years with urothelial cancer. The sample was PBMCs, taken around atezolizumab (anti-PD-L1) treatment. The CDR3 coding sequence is TGTGCCAGCTACCTCGGACAGGGGTGGAATGAGCAGTTCTTC. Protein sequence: CASYLGQGWNEQFF.